These T cell receptor beta chains were read from a single sample in a study of T cells in Graves' hyperthyroidism and ophthalmopathy. TCRdb reanalysed the multiplex PCR reads using MiXCR and keeps one entry per CDR3 protein. Found here are around 480,000 distinct CDR3 sequences, under 15% of them singletons; the top ten hold about 17%. Sequences were obtained from blood. These receptors were collected from a woman younger than 35 with Graves' hyperthyroidism. The CDR3 runs from the conserved cysteine through the conserved F or W. A D gene is named only where the DNA matches it firmly. Size tells how often a clone was seen (once, few, many) or the class of an expanded clone, and some rows leave it out.

d_call j_call v_call clone_size cdr3_aa cdr3_nt
NA TRBJ1-2 TRBV6-1 many CASSESTRGYTF TGTGCCAGCAGCGAATCGACACGTGGCTACACCTTC
TRBD1 TRBJ1-1 TRBV5-1 few CASSYVPRTGWAGKLNTEAFF TGCGCCAGCAGCTACGTACCCCGGACAGGGTGGGCTGGCAAATTGAACACTGAAGCTTTCTTT
NA TRBJ2-5 TRBV12-3/TRBV12-4 many CASSLKFETQYF TGTGCCAGCAGTTTAAAGTTTGAGACCCAGTACTTC
TRBD1 TRBJ1-1 TRBV27 many CASSLHDRGRTGAFF TGTGCCAGCAGTCTCCACGACAGGGGGCGGACTGGCGCTTTCTTT
NA TRBJ1-5 TRBV2 many CASSGTAINQPQHF TGTGCCAGCAGTGGGACAGCTATTAATCAGCCCCAGCATTTT
TRBD2 TRBJ2-1 TRBV25-1 few CASSGLAGAGGEQFF TGTGCCAGCAGTGGACTAGCGGGAGCCGGGGGGGAGCAGTTCTTC
NA TRBJ2-3 TRBV24-1 many CATSAMGTDTQYF TGTGCCACCAGTGCAATGGGTACAGATACGCAGTATTTT
TRBD2 TRBJ2-7 TRBV7-6 many CASSLEGTSGSYEQYF TGTGCCAGCAGCTTAGAAGGGACTAGCGGGAGTTACGAGCAGTACTTC
TRBD1 TRBJ1-5 TRBV6-1 many CASSAMTGSNQPQHF TGTGCCAGCAGTGCCATGACAGGGAGCAATCAGCCCCAGCATTTT
NA TRBJ2-2 TRBV6-5 NA CASSYSATGELFF TGTGCCAGCAGTTACTCAGCCACCGGGGAGCTGTTTTTT
NA TRBJ2-1 TRBV7-9 many CASSLDRAGYNEQFF TGTGCCAGCAGCTTAGACAGGGCAGGCTACAATGAGCAGTTCTTC
NA TRBJ2-1 TRBV14 few CASSSSGRGYNEQFF TGTGCCAGCAGCTCGTCAGGACGGGGGTACAATGAGCAGTTCTTC
TRBD1 TRBJ2-5 TRBV7-3 few CASSSGQGLVETQYF TGTGCCAGCAGTTCCGGACAGGGGCTCGTAGAGACCCAGTACTTC
TRBD2 TRBJ2-4 TRBV12-3/TRBV12-4 many CASRTSGSQNIQYF TGTGCCAGCAGGACTAGCGGGAGCCAAAACATTCAGTACTTC
NA TRBJ1-6 TRBV27 many CASSLRGGTNSPLHF TGTGCCAGCAGTCTTCGCGGTGGAACAAATTCACCCCTCCACTTT
NA TRBJ2-5 TRBV9 many CASSFAGGETQYF TGTGCCAGCAGCTTTGCGGGCGGGGAGACCCAGTACTTC
NA TRBJ2-3 TRBV7-8 once CASSPEDERDTQYF TGTGCCAGCAGCCCCGAGGACGAAAGAGATACGCAGTATTTT
NA TRBJ2-3 TRBV5-8 few CASSLGQRHTDTQYF TGTGCCAGCAGCTTGGGGCAGCGACACACAGATACGCAGTATTTT
TRBD2 TRBJ2-1 TRBV11-2 NA CASSLGSGRASYNEQFF TGTGCCAGCAGCTTAGGTAGCGGGAGGGCGTCCTACAATGAGCAGTTCTTC
TRBD1 TRBJ1-5 TRBV12-3/TRBV12-4 NA CASSLNPRQGQPQHF TGTGCCAGCAGTTTAAACCCTCGACAGGGACAGCCCCAGCATTTT
TRBD2 TRBJ2-7 TRBV20-1 many CSGRGTSAYEQYF TGCAGTGGTCGAGGGACTAGCGCCTACGAGCAGTACTTC
NA TRBJ1-2 TRBV30 many CAWSVRGSAYGYTF TGTGCCTGGAGTGTACGGGGAAGTGCCTATGGCTACACCTTC
NA TRBJ1-1 TRBV7-9 many CASSRMTAQGSTEAFF TGTGCCAGCAGCCGAATGACAGCCCAAGGGAGCACTGAAGCTTTCTTT
NA TRBJ2-7 TRBV12-3/TRBV12-4 NA CASSLFGGEGYEQYF TGTGCCAGCAGTTTATTCGGGGGAGAGGGCTACGAGCAGTACTTC
TRBD2 TRBJ2-1 TRBV29-1 NA CRAGGKYNEQFF TGCAGAGCGGGAGGGAAATACAATGAGCAGTTCTTC
TRBD2 TRBJ2-3 TRBV9 many CASSKGLAETDTQYF TGTGCCAGCAGCAAGGGACTAGCGGAAACAGATACGCAGTATTTT
TRBD1 TRBJ2-1 TRBV6-1 many CAGTWGQNSYNEQFF TGTGCCGGAACATGGGGACAGAACTCCTACAATGAGCAGTTCTTC
TRBD1 TRBJ1-6 TRBV6-1 NA CASRPGQGKRAYNSPLHF TGTGCCAGCAGGCCGGGACAGGGAAAAAGGGCCTATAATTCACCCCTCCACTTT
NA TRBJ1-2 TRBV6-4 many CASSDSGTGGYGYTF TGTGCCAGCAGTGACTCGGGGACGGGAGGCTATGGCTACACCTTC
NA TRBJ1-1 TRBV9 few CASSVRPGDTEAFF TGTGCCAGCAGCGTTCGGCCGGGGGACACTGAAGCTTTCTTT
NA TRBJ1-2 TRBV6-1 NA CASSRLGGPYGYTF TGTGCCAGCAGTCGGTTAGGGGGTCCCTATGGCTACACCTTC
NA TRBJ1-5 TRBV7-9 few CASSSLTAKQPQHF TGTGCCAGCAGCTCCCTGACAGCTAAACAGCCCCAGCATTTT
TRBD2 TRBJ2-3 TRBV5-6 many CASSLTSGIVADTQYF TGTGCCAGCAGCTTGACTAGCGGGATAGTAGCAGATACGCAGTATTTT
TRBD2 TRBJ2-3 TRBV27 many CASSTTSGASEWADTQYF TGTGCCAGCAGTACGACTAGCGGGGCCTCCGAATGGGCAGATACGCAGTATTTT
TRBD2 TRBJ2-5 TRBV7-9 NA CAGNSLESGGQETQYF TGTGCCGGCAACTCCCTAGAGAGCGGGGGCCAAGAGACCCAGTACTTC